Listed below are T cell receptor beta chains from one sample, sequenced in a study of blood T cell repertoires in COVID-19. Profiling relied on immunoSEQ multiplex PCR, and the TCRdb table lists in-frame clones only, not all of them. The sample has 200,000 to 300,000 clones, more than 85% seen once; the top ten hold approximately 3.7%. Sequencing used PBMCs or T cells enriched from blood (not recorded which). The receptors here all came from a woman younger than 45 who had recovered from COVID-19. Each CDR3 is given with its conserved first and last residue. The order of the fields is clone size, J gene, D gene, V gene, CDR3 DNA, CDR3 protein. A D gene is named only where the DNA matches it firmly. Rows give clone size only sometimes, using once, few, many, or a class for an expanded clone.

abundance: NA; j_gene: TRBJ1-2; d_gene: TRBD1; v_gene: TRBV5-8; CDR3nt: TGTGCCAGCAGCTTGGGAACAGGGGGCTCATCCTTCTATGGCTACACCTTC; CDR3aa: CASSLGTGGSSFYGYTF
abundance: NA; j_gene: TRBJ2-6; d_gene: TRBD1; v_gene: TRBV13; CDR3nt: TGTGCCAGCAGCCCCGGACAGGGGCTTACGGGGGATCTCTCTGGGGCCAACGTCCTGACTTTC; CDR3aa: CASSPGQGLTGDLSGANVLTF
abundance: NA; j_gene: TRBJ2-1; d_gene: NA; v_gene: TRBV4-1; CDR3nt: TGCGCCAGCAGCCAACCTTCCCGGAATGAGCAGTTCTTC; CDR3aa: CASSQPSRNEQFF
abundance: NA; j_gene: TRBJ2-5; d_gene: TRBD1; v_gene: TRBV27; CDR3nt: TGTGCCAGCTGGAGAGGACAGGGAACTCCCCAAGAGACCCAGTACTTC; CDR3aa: CASWRGQGTPQETQYF
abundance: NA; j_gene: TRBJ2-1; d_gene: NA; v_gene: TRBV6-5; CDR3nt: TGTGCCAGCAGCTTCACATCTGGTGAGCAGTTCTTC; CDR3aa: CASSFTSGEQFF
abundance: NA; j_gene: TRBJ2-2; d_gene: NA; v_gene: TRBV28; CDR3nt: TGTGCCAGCAGCTTGGAGATGAGTAGAACCGGGGAGCTGTTTTTT; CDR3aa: CASSLEMSRTGELFF
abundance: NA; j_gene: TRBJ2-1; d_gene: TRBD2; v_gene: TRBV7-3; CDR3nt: TGTGCCAGCAGCTTAAACCCGGCTAGCGGCTCCTACAATGAGCAGTTCTTC; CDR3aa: CASSLNPASGSYNEQFF
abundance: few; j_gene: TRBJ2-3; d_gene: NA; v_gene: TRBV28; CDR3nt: TGTGCCAGCAGTTTGGATCAGGGACTCACAGATACGCAGTATTTT; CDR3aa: CASSLDQGLTDTQYF
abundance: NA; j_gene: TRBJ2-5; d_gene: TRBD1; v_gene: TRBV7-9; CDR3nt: TGTGCCAGCAGCTGGCGACAGGGGGAGACCCAGTACTTC; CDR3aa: CASSWRQGETQYF
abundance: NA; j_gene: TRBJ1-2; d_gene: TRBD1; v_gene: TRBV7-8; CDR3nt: TGTGCCAGCAGCTTAGGAGTATTCGGGACAGGGGGCTATGGCTACACCTTC; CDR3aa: CASSLGVFGTGGYGYTF
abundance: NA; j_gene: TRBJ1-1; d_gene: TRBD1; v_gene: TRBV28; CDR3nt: TGTGCCAGCAGTCTAATTGGGACAGGGGGCTATTTCACTGAAGCTTTCTTT; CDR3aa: CASSLIGTGGYFTEAFF
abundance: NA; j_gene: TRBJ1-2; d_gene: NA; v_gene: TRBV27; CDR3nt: TGTGCCAGCAGTCTTAGGAGTAACTATGGCTACACCTTC; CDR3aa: CASSLRSNYGYTF
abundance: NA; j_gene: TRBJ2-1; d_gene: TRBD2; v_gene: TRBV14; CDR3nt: TGTGTCAGCAGCCAGGGCCTCTCAACTAGCGGGAGACCCTACAATGAGCAGTTCTTC; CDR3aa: CVSSQGLSTSGRPYNEQFF
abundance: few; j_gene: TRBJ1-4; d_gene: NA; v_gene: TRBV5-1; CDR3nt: TGCGCCAGCAGCCCCCAGGGCAGGCGGGAAAAACTGTTTTTT; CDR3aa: CASSPQGRREKLFF
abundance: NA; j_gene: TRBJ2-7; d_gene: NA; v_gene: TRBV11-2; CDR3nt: TGTGCCAGCAGCAGGATCGGGACACCCTTTAGAGAGCAGTACTTC; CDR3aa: CASSRIGTPFREQYF
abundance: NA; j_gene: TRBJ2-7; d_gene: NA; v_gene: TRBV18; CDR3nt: TGTGCCAGCTCACCACCGGGGACACTCCAGTCGGGTGAGCAGTACTTC; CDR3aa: CASSPPGTLQSGEQYF
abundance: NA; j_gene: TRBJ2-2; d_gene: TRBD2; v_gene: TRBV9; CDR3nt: TGTGCCAGCAGCGTAGCTGGGACTAGGCGGACCGGGGAGCTGTTTTTT; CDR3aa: CASSVAGTRRTGELFF
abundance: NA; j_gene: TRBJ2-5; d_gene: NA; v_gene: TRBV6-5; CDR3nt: TGTGCCAGCAGCCGTCAGTCCTCCGAGACCCAGTACTTC; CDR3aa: CASSRQSSETQYF
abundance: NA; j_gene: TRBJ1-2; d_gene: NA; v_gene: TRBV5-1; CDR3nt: TGCGCCAGCAGCCCCGGGACTGCGTATGGCTACACCTTC; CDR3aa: CASSPGTAYGYTF
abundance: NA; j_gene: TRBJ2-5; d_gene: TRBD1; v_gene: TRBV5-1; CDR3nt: TGCGCCAGCAGCGCCACAGGGGGCTTTGAGACCCAGTACTTC; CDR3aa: CASSATGGFETQYF
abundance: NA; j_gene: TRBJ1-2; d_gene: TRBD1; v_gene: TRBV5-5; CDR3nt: TGTGCCAGCAGCCGCGGACAGGGGTCTAACTATGGCTACACCTTC; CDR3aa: CASSRGQGSNYGYTF
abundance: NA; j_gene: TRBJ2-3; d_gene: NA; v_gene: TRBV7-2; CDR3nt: TGTGCCAGCAGCTTAGTATTCAGGGGCACAGATACGCAGTATTTT; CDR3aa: CASSLVFRGTDTQYF
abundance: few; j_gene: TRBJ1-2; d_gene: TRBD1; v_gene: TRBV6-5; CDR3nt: TGTGCCAGCAGCGGGACAGGGGGCGCATCCGATGGCTACACCTTC; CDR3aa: CASSGTGGASDGYTF